The rows below give T cell receptor beta chains drawn from one sample of a study of CD8 T cells in ankylosing spondylitis. TCRdb reprocessed the 5' RACE reads with MiXCR, giving one entry per CDR3 protein. The sample lists 90,000 to 120,000 distinct CDR3 sequences, approximately 25% occurring once. The sequencing input was synovial fluid, either unsorted or a sorted T cell fraction (not recorded which). These receptors came from a male donor with ankylosing spondylitis. The CDR3 runs from the conserved cysteine through the conserved F or W. D genes are given only for firm matches. For some rows the clone size is stated as once, few or many, or as a class when expanded; others skip it.

CDR3aa: CSAMVAGTDTQYF
CDR3nt: TGCAGTGCTATGGTAGCAGGCACAGATACGCAGTATTTT
d_gene: -
abundance: -
v_gene: TRBV20-1
j_gene: TRBJ2-3

CDR3aa: CASSLRDRGTTEAFF
CDR3nt: TGCGCCAGCAGCTTGAGAGACAGGGGAACAACTGAAGCTTTCTTT
d_gene: TRBD1
abundance: many
v_gene: TRBV5-1
j_gene: TRBJ1-1

CDR3aa: CASRPTADNEQFF
CDR3nt: TGTGCCAGCAGACCGACAGCAGACAATGAGCAGTTCTTC
d_gene: -
abundance: -
v_gene: TRBV6-6
j_gene: TRBJ2-1

CDR3aa: CSARPTRSTDTQYF
CDR3nt: TGCAGTGCTAGACCGACTAGGAGCACAGATACGCAGTATTTT
d_gene: -
abundance: few
v_gene: TRBV20-1
j_gene: TRBJ2-3

CDR3aa: CASSKTSGSSYNEQFF
CDR3nt: TGTGCCAGCAGCAAGACTAGCGGGAGCTCCTACAATGAGCAGTTCTTC
d_gene: TRBD2
abundance: -
v_gene: TRBV7-2
j_gene: TRBJ2-1

CDR3aa: CSAGGTSGGGELFF
CDR3nt: TGCAGTGCTGGGGGGACTAGCGGAGGCGGGGAGCTGTTTTTT
d_gene: TRBD2
abundance: -
v_gene: TRBV20-1
j_gene: TRBJ2-2

CDR3aa: CASSSGAPRGETQYF
CDR3nt: TGTGCCAGCAGCTCAGGGGCCCCACGAGGAGAGACCCAGTACTTC
d_gene: -
abundance: few
v_gene: TRBV7-2
j_gene: TRBJ2-5

CDR3aa: CASRPTSFATDTQYF
CDR3nt: TGTGCCAGCAGGCCAACTAGTTTCGCGACAGATACGCAGTATTTT
d_gene: -
abundance: -
v_gene: TRBV6-1
j_gene: TRBJ2-3

CDR3aa: CAWSGKWVGRGYEQYF
CDR3nt: TGTGCCTGGAGTGGCAAGTGGGTGGGCAGGGGTTACGAGCAGTACTTC
d_gene: -
abundance: few
v_gene: TRBV30
j_gene: TRBJ2-7

CDR3aa: CASSPPGSYEQYF
CDR3nt: TGTGCCAGCAGTCCCCCTGGGTCCTACGAGCAGTACTTC
d_gene: -
abundance: many
v_gene: TRBV12-3/TRBV12-4
j_gene: TRBJ2-7

CDR3aa: CASSQPFNEQFF
CDR3nt: TGTGCCAGCAGTCAACCCTTCAATGAGCAGTTCTTC
d_gene: -
abundance: -
v_gene: TRBV12-3/TRBV12-4
j_gene: TRBJ2-1

CDR3aa: CASSLVGLAVAGELFF
CDR3nt: TGTGCCAGCAGCTTAGTTGGACTAGCGGTCGCCGGGGAGCTGTTTTTT
d_gene: TRBD2
abundance: -
v_gene: TRBV7-8
j_gene: TRBJ2-2

CDR3aa: CASSQGLADYEQYF
CDR3nt: TGCGCCAGCAGCCAGGGACTAGCGGACTACGAGCAGTACTTC
d_gene: TRBD2
abundance: once
v_gene: TRBV4-1
j_gene: TRBJ2-7

CDR3aa: CASSLGLAGGHNEQFF
CDR3nt: TGCGCCAGCAGCTTAGGGCTAGCGGGAGGACATAATGAGCAGTTCTTC
d_gene: TRBD2
abundance: -
v_gene: TRBV5-1
j_gene: TRBJ2-1

CDR3aa: CASSPNTGTGVNEQFF
CDR3nt: TGTGCCAGCAGCCCCAACACCGGGACAGGGGTTAATGAGCAGTTCTTC
d_gene: TRBD1
abundance: few
v_gene: TRBV7-2
j_gene: TRBJ2-1

CDR3aa: CASSQDGTSGRTGELFF
CDR3nt: TGTGCCAGCAGCCAAGACGGGACTAGCGGGAGGACCGGGGAGCTGTTTTTT
d_gene: TRBD2
abundance: few
v_gene: TRBV4-2
j_gene: TRBJ2-2

CDR3aa: CSVEWREGTYTQYF
CDR3nt: TGCAGCGTTGAATGGCGGGAGGGCACATATACGCAGTATTTT
d_gene: TRBD2
abundance: -
v_gene: TRBV29-1
j_gene: TRBJ2-3

CDR3aa: CASRLPGPSAQEQFF
CDR3nt: TGTGCCAGCAGATTGCCGGGACCCAGTGCCCAAGAGCAGTTCTTC
d_gene: -
abundance: many
v_gene: TRBV6-1
j_gene: TRBJ2-1

CDR3aa: CASSLRDYQSTYNEQFF
CDR3nt: TGTGCCAGCAGCCTCCGGGACTACCAATCCACCTACAATGAGCAGTTCTTC
d_gene: TRBD2
abundance: -
v_gene: TRBV7-9
j_gene: TRBJ2-1

CDR3aa: CASSFDGTGEQYF
CDR3nt: TGTGCCAGCAGCTTCGACGGGACAGGGGAGCAGTACTTC
d_gene: TRBD1
abundance: many
v_gene: TRBV7-9
j_gene: TRBJ2-7

CDR3aa: CSALGGTYEQYF
CDR3nt: TGCAGTGCCCTGGGGGGGACCTACGAGCAGTACTTC
d_gene: TRBD2
abundance: many
v_gene: TRBV20-1
j_gene: TRBJ2-7

CDR3aa: CATSRNSGDYNEQFF
CDR3nt: TGTGCCACCAGCAGAAATAGCGGGGATTACAATGAGCAGTTCTTC
d_gene: TRBD2
abundance: few
v_gene: TRBV15
j_gene: TRBJ2-1

CDR3aa: CASSEMGQINQPQHF
CDR3nt: TGTGCCAGCAGTGAAATGGGACAGATCAATCAGCCCCAGCATTTT
d_gene: TRBD1
abundance: -
v_gene: TRBV2
j_gene: TRBJ1-5

CDR3aa: CASSKAVSGADTQYF
CDR3nt: TGCGCCAGCAGTAAGGCGGTGTCGGGTGCAGATACGCAGTATTTT
d_gene: -
abundance: few
v_gene: TRBV10-2
j_gene: TRBJ2-3

CDR3aa: CASSGRQQGYGHGYTF
CDR3nt: TGTGCCAGCAGCGGGCGTCAACAGGGGTATGGTCATGGCTACACCTTC
d_gene: TRBD1
abundance: many
v_gene: TRBV9
j_gene: TRBJ1-2

CDR3aa: CASSDSWKVGGSNQPQHF
CDR3nt: TGTGCCAGCAGTGATTCCTGGAAAGTTGGAGGGAGCAATCAGCCCCAGCATTTT
d_gene: -
abundance: few
v_gene: TRBV2
j_gene: TRBJ1-5

CDR3aa: CASSSNRGPFEAFF
CDR3nt: TGTGCCAGCAGCTCTAACAGGGGGCCGTTTGAAGCTTTCTTT
d_gene: TRBD1
abundance: -
v_gene: TRBV5-5
j_gene: TRBJ1-1

CDR3aa: CASGSNQETQYF
CDR3nt: TGTGCCAGCGGTTCCAACCAAGAGACCCAGTACTTC
d_gene: -
abundance: -
v_gene: TRBV27
j_gene: TRBJ2-5

CDR3aa: CASSPGLHDNEQFF
CDR3nt: TGTGCCAGCAGCCCGGGACTTCACGACAATGAGCAGTTCTTC
d_gene: -
abundance: few
v_gene: TRBV3-1
j_gene: TRBJ2-1

CDR3aa: CASSQVLPGGDTQYF
CDR3nt: TGTGCCAGCAGCCAAGTTCTGCCGGGCGGGGATACGCAGTATTTT
d_gene: -
abundance: few
v_gene: TRBV4-2
j_gene: TRBJ2-3

CDR3aa: CASSRLGLAGVSDTQYF
CDR3nt: TGTGCCAGCAGCCGACTGGGACTAGCGGGAGTCTCAGATACGCAGTATTTT
d_gene: TRBD2
abundance: many
v_gene: TRBV7-8
j_gene: TRBJ2-3

CDR3aa: CASSYPGGRGSGANVLTF
CDR3nt: TGTGCCAGCAGTTACCCTGGGGGGCGAGGCTCTGGGGCCAACGTCCTGACTTTC
d_gene: -
abundance: -
v_gene: TRBV6-2/TRBV6-3
j_gene: TRBJ2-6

CDR3aa: CSARDSGGVGNEQFF
CDR3nt: TGCAGTGCTAGAGATTCTGGGGGAGTCGGCAATGAGCAGTTCTTC
d_gene: -
abundance: few
v_gene: TRBV20-1
j_gene: TRBJ2-1

CDR3aa: CASSLGFGTHISGNTIYF
CDR3nt: TGTGCCAGCAGCTTGGGTTTTGGAACACATATCTCTGGAAACACCATATATTTT
d_gene: -
abundance: -
v_gene: TRBV11-2
j_gene: TRBJ1-3

CDR3aa: CASSPRESSGNTIYF
CDR3nt: TGTGCCAGCTCACCACGGGAGAGCTCTGGAAACACCATATATTTT
d_gene: -
abundance: -
v_gene: TRBV18
j_gene: TRBJ1-3

CDR3aa: CASSVQGVGRYF
CDR3nt: TGTGCCAGCAGTGTACAGGGGGTAGGACGGTATTTT
d_gene: TRBD1
abundance: few
v_gene: TRBV25-1
j_gene: TRBJ2-3

CDR3aa: CASSLSENTEAFF
CDR3nt: TGTGCCAGCAGCTTAAGTGAGAACACTGAAGCTTTCTTT
d_gene: -
abundance: few
v_gene: TRBV7-9
j_gene: TRBJ1-1

CDR3aa: CSADRGQETQYF
CDR3nt: TGCAGCGCAGACAGGGGCCAAGAGACCCAGTACTTC
d_gene: TRBD1
abundance: -
v_gene: TRBV29-1
j_gene: TRBJ2-5

CDR3aa: CASSIQGTGANVLTF
CDR3nt: TGTGCCAGCAGTATCCAGGGGACTGGGGCCAACGTCCTGACTTTC
d_gene: -
abundance: -
v_gene: TRBV6-1
j_gene: TRBJ2-6

CDR3aa: CSARALVYYGYTF
CDR3nt: TGCAGTGCTAGAGCTTTGGTCTACTATGGCTACACCTTC
d_gene: -
abundance: -
v_gene: TRBV20-1
j_gene: TRBJ1-2

CDR3aa: CASSSGQGYSPLHF
CDR3nt: TGTGCCAGCAGCTCGGGACAGGGGTATTCACCCCTCCACTTT
d_gene: TRBD1
abundance: -
v_gene: TRBV7-9
j_gene: TRBJ1-6

CDR3aa: CASSASRPNPAYNEQFF
CDR3nt: TGTGCCAGCAGCGCAAGCAGGCCTAACCCCGCTTACAATGAGCAGTTCTTC
d_gene: -
abundance: many
v_gene: TRBV21-1
j_gene: TRBJ2-1

CDR3aa: CAISPSGGVGNEQFF
CDR3nt: TGTGCCATCAGCCCTTCAGGGGGGGTTGGGAATGAGCAGTTCTTC
d_gene: -
abundance: few
v_gene: TRBV10-3
j_gene: TRBJ2-1

CDR3aa: CSASRLAGAGTDTQYF
CDR3nt: TGCAGTGCTTCAAGACTAGCGGGAGCGGGCACAGATACGCAGTATTTT
d_gene: TRBD2
abundance: -
v_gene: TRBV20-1
j_gene: TRBJ2-3

CDR3aa: CASSFDGAVDGELFF
CDR3nt: TGTGCCAGCAGCTTCGATGGGGCCGTTGATGGGGAGCTGTTTTTT
d_gene: -
abundance: few
v_gene: TRBV7-6
j_gene: TRBJ2-2

CDR3aa: CASSYRGGGTEAFF
CDR3nt: TGTGCCAGCAGTTACCGTGGGGGCGGAACTGAAGCTTTCTTT
d_gene: -
abundance: many
v_gene: TRBV6-5
j_gene: TRBJ1-1

CDR3aa: CASSGLQGAGEKLFF
CDR3nt: TGTGCCAGCAGTGGATTACAGGGGGCCGGTGAAAAACTGTTTTTT
d_gene: TRBD1
abundance: few
v_gene: TRBV6-1
j_gene: TRBJ1-4

CDR3aa: CATSRAGTGNQPQHF
CDR3nt: TGTGCCACCAGCAGAGCCGGGACAGGGAATCAGCCCCAGCATTTT
d_gene: TRBD1
abundance: many
v_gene: TRBV15
j_gene: TRBJ1-5

CDR3aa: CASSSHRGEGEKLFF
CDR3nt: TGTGCCAGCAGCTCACACAGGGGAGAGGGTGAAAAACTGTTTTTT
d_gene: TRBD1
abundance: -
v_gene: TRBV11-2
j_gene: TRBJ1-4

CDR3aa: CATSRLGRDSQIQYF
CDR3nt: TGTGCCACCAGCAGATTAGGCCGGGACAGCCAAATTCAGTACTTC
d_gene: TRBD1
abundance: -
v_gene: TRBV15
j_gene: TRBJ2-4

CDR3aa: CASRTGTSGEQFF
CDR3nt: TGTGCCAGCAGGACCGGGACTAGTGGAGAGCAGTTCTTC
d_gene: TRBD2
abundance: many
v_gene: TRBV2
j_gene: TRBJ2-1

CDR3aa: CASSLKDTQYF
CDR3nt: TGTGCCAGCAGTTTAAAAGATACGCAGTATTTT
d_gene: -
abundance: many
v_gene: TRBV12-3/TRBV12-4
j_gene: TRBJ2-3

CDR3aa: CASSFDRAPLHF
CDR3nt: TGTGCCAGCAGTTTTGACCGAGCACCCCTCCACTTT
d_gene: -
abundance: few
v_gene: TRBV12-3/TRBV12-4
j_gene: TRBJ1-6

CDR3aa: CSAPLAGSSYEQYF
CDR3nt: TGCAGTGCGCCTCTGGCGGGAAGCTCCTACGAGCAGTACTTC
d_gene: -
abundance: -
v_gene: TRBV20-1
j_gene: TRBJ2-7

CDR3aa: CASSLAPTAEKLFF
CDR3nt: TGTGCCAGCAGCTTAGCGCCCACGGCTGAAAAACTGTTTTTT
d_gene: -
abundance: many
v_gene: TRBV7-8
j_gene: TRBJ1-4

CDR3aa: CASSLGTAGYEQYF
CDR3nt: TGCGCCAGCAGCCTGGGGACGGCCGGCTACGAGCAGTACTTC
d_gene: -
abundance: -
v_gene: TRBV4-1
j_gene: TRBJ2-7

CDR3aa: CSAGLAGGKDTQYF
CDR3nt: TGCAGTGCTGGACTAGCGGGAGGGAAAGATACGCAGTATTTT
d_gene: TRBD2
abundance: -
v_gene: TRBV20-1
j_gene: TRBJ2-3

CDR3aa: CASRHISVSGNTEAFF
CDR3nt: TGTGCCAGCAGGCATATCAGTGTTTCGGGGAACACTGAAGCTTTCTTT
d_gene: -
abundance: few
v_gene: TRBV12-3/TRBV12-4
j_gene: TRBJ1-1

CDR3aa: CASSQVDSGNTIYF
CDR3nt: TGTGCCAGCAGCCAAGTTGACTCTGGAAACACCATATATTTT
d_gene: -
abundance: once
v_gene: TRBV3-1
j_gene: TRBJ1-3

CDR3aa: CASGAKNRDPHTDTQYF
CDR3nt: TGTGCTAGTGGTGCTAAAAACCGGGATCCTCACACAGATACGCAGTATTTT
d_gene: -
abundance: -
v_gene: TRBV12-5
j_gene: TRBJ2-3